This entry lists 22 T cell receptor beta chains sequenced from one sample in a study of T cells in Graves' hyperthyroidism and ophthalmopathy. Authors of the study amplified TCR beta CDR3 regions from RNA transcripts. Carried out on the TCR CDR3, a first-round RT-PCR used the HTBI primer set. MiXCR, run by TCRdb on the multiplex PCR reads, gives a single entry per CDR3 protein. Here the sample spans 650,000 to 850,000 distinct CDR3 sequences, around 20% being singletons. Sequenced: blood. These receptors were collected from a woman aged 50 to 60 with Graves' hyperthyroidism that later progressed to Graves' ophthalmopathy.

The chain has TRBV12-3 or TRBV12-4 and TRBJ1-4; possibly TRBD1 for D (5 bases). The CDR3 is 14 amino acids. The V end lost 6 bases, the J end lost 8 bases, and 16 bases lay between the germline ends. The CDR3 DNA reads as TGTGCCAGCAGCCGGGGTCCCTGGGGGGAAAAACTGTTTTTT. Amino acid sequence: CASSRGPWGEKLFF.

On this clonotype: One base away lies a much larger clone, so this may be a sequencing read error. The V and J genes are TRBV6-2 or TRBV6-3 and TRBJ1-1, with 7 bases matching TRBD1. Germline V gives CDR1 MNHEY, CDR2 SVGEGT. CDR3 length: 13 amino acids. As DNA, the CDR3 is TGTGCCAGCAGTGACAGGGAAGGCACTGAAGCTTCCTTT. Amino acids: CASSDREGTEASF.

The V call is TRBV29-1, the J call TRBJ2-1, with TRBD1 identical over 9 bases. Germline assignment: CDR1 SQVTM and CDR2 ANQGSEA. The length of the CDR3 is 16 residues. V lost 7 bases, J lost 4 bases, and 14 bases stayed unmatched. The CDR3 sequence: CSGTGQGPTFYNEQFF. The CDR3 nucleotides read TGCAGCGGAACGGGACAGGGTCCCACCTTTTACAATGAGCAGTTCTTC.

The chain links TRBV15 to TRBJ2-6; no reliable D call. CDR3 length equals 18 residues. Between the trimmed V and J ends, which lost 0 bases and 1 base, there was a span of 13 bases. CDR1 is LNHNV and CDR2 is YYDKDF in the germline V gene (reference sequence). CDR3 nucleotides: TGTGCCACCAGCAGAGATGTCCAAACTTATTCTGGGGCCAACGTCCTGACTTTC. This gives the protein CATSRDVQTYSGANVLTF.

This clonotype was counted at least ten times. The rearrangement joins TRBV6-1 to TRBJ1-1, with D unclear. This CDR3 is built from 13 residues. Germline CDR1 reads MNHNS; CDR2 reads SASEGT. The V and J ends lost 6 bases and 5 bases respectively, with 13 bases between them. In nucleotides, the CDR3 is TGTGCCAGCAGGGCGGGTTTGCGGACTGAAGCTTTCTTT. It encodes CASRAGLRTEAFF.

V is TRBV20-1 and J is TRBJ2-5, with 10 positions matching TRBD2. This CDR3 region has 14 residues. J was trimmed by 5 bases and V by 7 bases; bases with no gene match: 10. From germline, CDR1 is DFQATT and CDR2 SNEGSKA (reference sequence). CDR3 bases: TGCAGTGTCCAAGCGGGGGGGCCGGAGGAGACCCAGTACTTC. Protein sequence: CSVQAGGPEETQYF.

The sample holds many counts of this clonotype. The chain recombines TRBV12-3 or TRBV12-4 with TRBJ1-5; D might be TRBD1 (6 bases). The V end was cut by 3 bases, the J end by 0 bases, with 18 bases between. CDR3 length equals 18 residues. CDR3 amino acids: CASSFPEQGSYSNQPQHF. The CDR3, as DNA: TGTGCCAGCAGTTTTCCCGAACAGGGTAGCTATAGCAATCAGCCCCAGCATTTT.

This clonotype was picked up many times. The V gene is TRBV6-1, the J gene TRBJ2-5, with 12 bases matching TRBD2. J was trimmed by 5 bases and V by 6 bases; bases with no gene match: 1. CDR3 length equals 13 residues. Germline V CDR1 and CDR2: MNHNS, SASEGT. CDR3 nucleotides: TGTGCCAGCAGAACTAGCGGGGGGGAGACCCAGTACTTC. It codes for CASRTSGGETQYF.

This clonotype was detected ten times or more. The CDR3 protein is CASRSAGRNQPQHF. For the CDR3, the DNA is TGTGCCAGCAGGTCAGCCGGTCGCAATCAGCCCCAGCATTTT. J is TRBJ1-5 and V is TRBV12-3 or TRBV12-4; D is uncertain. V was trimmed by 6 bases and J by 2 bases, leaving 11 bases between them. This CDR3 has 14 amino acids.

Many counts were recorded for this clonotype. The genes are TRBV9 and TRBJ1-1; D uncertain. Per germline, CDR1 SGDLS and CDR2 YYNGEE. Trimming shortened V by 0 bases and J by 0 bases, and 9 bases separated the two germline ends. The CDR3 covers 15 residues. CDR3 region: CASSVAGGLNTEAFF. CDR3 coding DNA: TGTGCCAGCAGCGTAGCGGGCGGTTTGAACACTGAAGCTTTCTTT.

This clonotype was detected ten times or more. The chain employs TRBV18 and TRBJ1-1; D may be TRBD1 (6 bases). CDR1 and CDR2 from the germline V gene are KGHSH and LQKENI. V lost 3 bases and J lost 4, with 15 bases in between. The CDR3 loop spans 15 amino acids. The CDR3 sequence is CASSPSGVEGTEAFF. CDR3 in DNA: TGTGCCAGCTCACCGTCAGGGGTTGAGGGCACTGAAGCTTTCTTT.

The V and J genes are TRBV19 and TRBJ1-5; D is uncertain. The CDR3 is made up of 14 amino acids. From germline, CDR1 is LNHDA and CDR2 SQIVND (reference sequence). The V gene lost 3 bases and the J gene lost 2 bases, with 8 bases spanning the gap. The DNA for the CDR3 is TGTGCCAGTAGTATTACGGGTGGCAATCAGCCCCAGCATTTT. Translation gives CASSITGGNQPQHF.

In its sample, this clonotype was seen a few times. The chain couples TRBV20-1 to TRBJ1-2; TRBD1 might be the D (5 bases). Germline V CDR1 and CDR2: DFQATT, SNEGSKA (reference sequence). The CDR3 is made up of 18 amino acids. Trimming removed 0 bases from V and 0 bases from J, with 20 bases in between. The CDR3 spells CSARDLSAGNRTNYGYTF. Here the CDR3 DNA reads TGCAGTGCTAGAGATTTGTCGGCAGGTAACAGGACTAACTATGGCTACACCTTC.

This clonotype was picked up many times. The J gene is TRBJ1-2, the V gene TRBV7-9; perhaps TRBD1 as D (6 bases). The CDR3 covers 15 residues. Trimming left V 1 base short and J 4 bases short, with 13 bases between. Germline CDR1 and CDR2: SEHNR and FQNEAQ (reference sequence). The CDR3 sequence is CASSLGTATGYGYTF. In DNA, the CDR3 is TGTGCCAGCAGCTTAGGGACAGCGACGGGCTATGGCTACACCTTC. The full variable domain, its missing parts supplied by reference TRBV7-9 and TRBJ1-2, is DTGVSQNPRHKITKRGQNVTFRCDPISEHNRLYWYRQTLGQGPEFLTYFQNEAQLEKSRLLSDRFSAERPKGSFSTLEIQRTEQGDSAMYLCASSLGTATGYGYTFGSGTRLTVV.

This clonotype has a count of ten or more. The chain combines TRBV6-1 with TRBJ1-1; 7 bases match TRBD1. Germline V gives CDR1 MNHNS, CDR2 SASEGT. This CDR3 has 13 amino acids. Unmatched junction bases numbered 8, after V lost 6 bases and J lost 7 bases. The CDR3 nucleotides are TGTGCCAGCAGCCCCCTGACAGGGATTGAAGCTTTCTTT. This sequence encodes CASSPLTGIEAFF.

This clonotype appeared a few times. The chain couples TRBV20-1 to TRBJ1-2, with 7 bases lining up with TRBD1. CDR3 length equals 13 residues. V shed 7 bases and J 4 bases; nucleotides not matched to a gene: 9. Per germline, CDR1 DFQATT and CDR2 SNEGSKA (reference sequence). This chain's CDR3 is CSVKGRGLYGYTF. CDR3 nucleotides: TGCAGTGTTAAGGGTAGGGGGCTCTATGGCTACACCTTC.

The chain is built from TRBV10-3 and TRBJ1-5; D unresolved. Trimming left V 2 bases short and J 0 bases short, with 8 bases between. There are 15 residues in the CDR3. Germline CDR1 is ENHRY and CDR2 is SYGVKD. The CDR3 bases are TGTGCCATCAGTGAGGACATCTTTAGCAATCAGCCCCAGCATTTT. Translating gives CAISEDIFSNQPQHF.

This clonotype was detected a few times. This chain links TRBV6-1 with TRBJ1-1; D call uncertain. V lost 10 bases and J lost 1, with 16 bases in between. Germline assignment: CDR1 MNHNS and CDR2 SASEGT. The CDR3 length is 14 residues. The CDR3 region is CATKVLPGNTEAFF. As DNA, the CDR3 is TGTGCCACCAAGGTTTTACCGGGGAACACTGAAGCTTTCTTT.

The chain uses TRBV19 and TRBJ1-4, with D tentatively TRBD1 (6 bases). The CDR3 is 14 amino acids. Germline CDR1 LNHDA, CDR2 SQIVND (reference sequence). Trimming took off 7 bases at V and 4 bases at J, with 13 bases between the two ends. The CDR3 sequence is CASTGTRLNEKLFF. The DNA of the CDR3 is TGTGCCAGTACTGGGACACGGCTTAATGAAAAACTGTTTTTT.

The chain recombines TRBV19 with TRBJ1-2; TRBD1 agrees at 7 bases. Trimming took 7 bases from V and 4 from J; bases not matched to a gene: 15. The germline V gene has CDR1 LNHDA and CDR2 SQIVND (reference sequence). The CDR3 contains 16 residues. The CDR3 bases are TGTGCCAGTACCCGGACCGAGACAGGGCCTTTCTATGGCTACACCTTC. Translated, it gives CASTRTETGPFYGYTF.

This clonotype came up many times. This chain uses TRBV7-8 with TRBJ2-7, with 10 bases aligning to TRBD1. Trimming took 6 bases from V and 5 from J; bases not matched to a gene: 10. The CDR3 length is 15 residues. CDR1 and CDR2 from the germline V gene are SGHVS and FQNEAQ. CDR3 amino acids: CASRSGQGVIHEQYF. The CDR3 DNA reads TGTGCCAGCAGAAGCGGACAGGGGGTAATCCACGAGCAGTACTTC.

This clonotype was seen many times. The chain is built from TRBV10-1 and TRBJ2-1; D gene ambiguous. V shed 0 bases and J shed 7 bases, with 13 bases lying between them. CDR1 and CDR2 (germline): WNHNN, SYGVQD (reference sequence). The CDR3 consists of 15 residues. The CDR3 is CASSESLAAGNEQFF. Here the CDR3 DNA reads TGCGCCAGCAGTGAGTCACTGGCAGCTGGAAATGAGCAGTTCTTC.